This TCR beta chain was documented in a study of beta chain features in type 1 diabetes. What was sequenced were expressed TCRB transcripts, since all of the isolated RNA had been reverse transcribed. Libraries were prepared by immunoSEQ multiplex PCR; TCRdb keeps only in-frame clonotypes and omits some of them. This table holds 95,000 to 150,000 clones, 16% found once. Findings of the study overall: A potential influence of HLA type upon TCRB rearrangement remained unresolved herein. Shorter TCRB CDR3s, moderately but significantly so, were found in Type 1 diabetes patients in all four CD4+ subsets.

The CDR3 has 14 amino acids. The V end was cut by 6 bases, the J end by 2 bases, with 10 bases between. Germline lookup yields CDR1 LGHNA and CDR2 YSLEER. About this clone itself: Its antigen remains unknown.

The sample comprised central memory CD4+ T cells from blood. The gene calls are TRBV4-3 and TRBJ2-2; D might be TRBD1 (6 bases). The receptor was isolated from a man between 25 and 39 years old with type 1 diabetes. CDR3 DNA sequence: TGCGCCAGCAGACGGGACACCAACACCGGGGAGCTGTTTTTT. Translation: CASRRDTNTGELFF.